This TCR beta chain was profiled in a study of cytomegalovirus exposure and HLA in healthy donors. Study background: In an early release, HLA-typed donors contributed some 80 million unique TCR sequences. The study, taken as a whole, reports: What was likely a sequencing artifact was a cluster of highly shared sequence variants. Reports indicate that TCR beta sequences accurately predicted the HLA-A and HLA-B alleles of most subjects. Reports described diagnosis of cytomegalovirus status by the classifier as highly specific and sensitive.

PCR primers comprised 60 Vbeta and 13 Jbeta primers. The protocol was immunoSEQ multiplex PCR, while the TCRdb copy is restricted to in-frame clones and leaves out a portion. The data show 180,000 or so clones, more than 75% seen once. Worth noting for this clone: As yet, its antigen is unknown.

The TCR originated in a man between 35 and 55 years old in good health and CMV-seronegative. Material: PBMCs.

This CDR3 reads CASSLGTVSTDTQYF. CDR3 bases: TGTGCCAGCAGCTTAGGGACAGTAAGCACAGATACGCAGTATTTT. This chain connects TRBV11-2 to TRBJ2-3; D is possibly TRBD1 (6 bases). This CDR3 contains 15 residues. Per the germline V gene, CDR1 is SGHAT and CDR2 is FQNNGV. Trimming left V 1 base short and J 0 bases short, with 8 bases between.